These T cell receptor beta chains were read from a single sample in a study of control samples from healthy donors and cancer patients. The method was immunoSEQ multiplex PCR; TCRdb's version includes in-frame clones alone and lacks a portion of them. Counted here are 55,000 to 75,000 clones, more than 75% occurring once; the ten biggest clones make up under 2.5%. The source material was PBMCs. These receptors all come from a woman aged 50 to 60 with head and neck cancer. Both conserved end residues are part of each CDR3. The D gene is left open where the match is weak. Size tells how often a clone was seen (once, few, many) or the class of an expanded clone, and some rows leave it out.

TRBJ2-3 | NA | TRBD2 | TRBV6-2/TRBV6-3 | CASSYSLAGGFTDTQYF | TGTGCCAGCAGCTACTCCCTAGCGGGGGGGTTCACAGATACGCAGTATTTT
TRBJ1-1 | once | NA | TRBV5-4 | CAISTGPMSTEAFF | TGTGCCATTTCGACAGGACCTATGAGTACTGAAGCTTTCTTT
TRBJ2-5 | NA | NA | TRBV21-1 | CASYGGSQETQYF | TGTGCCAGCTATGGGGGAAGCCAAGAGACCCAGTACTTC
TRBJ2-3 | NA | NA | TRBV15 | CATSLRGALGDTQYF | TGTGCCACCAGCTTGAGAGGGGCGCTGGGAGATACGCAGTATTTT
TRBJ2-3 | NA | NA | TRBV3-1/TRBV3-2 | CASSQATQSARTQYF | TGTGCCAGCAGCCAAGCCACCCAGTCTGCTAGGACGCAGTATTTT
TRBJ2-5 | NA | TRBD2 | TRBV2 | CASSERVAGASERETQYF | TGTGCCAGCAGTGAAAGGGTAGCGGGGGCCTCGGAGCGGGAGACCCAGTACTTC
TRBJ2-7 | NA | NA | TRBV11-3 | CASSPSEPPYEQYF | TGTGCCAGCAGCCCCTCTGAACCCCCCTACGAGCAGTACTTC
TRBJ2-6 | NA | NA | TRBV19 | CASSDNSGANVLTF | TGTGCCAGTAGCGACAACTCTGGGGCCAACGTCCTGACTTTC
TRBJ1-2 | NA | NA | TRBV29-1 | CSTAGLYSNYGYTF | TGCAGCACGGCAGGACTCTACTCTAACTATGGCTACACCTTC
TRBJ1-1 | NA | NA | TRBV6-5 | CASSYFGRNTEAFF | TGTGCCAGCAGTTATTTCGGGAGGAACACTGAAGCTTTCTTT
TRBJ1-1 | NA | NA | TRBV5-6 | CASSLVSDTEAFF | TGTGCCAGCAGCTTGGTGTCGGACACTGAAGCTTTCTTT
TRBJ2-2 | NA | NA | TRBV6-2/TRBV6-3 | CASSYQTGTGTGNTGELFF | TGTGCCAGCAGTTACCAGACAGGAACGGGAACCGGCAACACCGGGGAGCTGTTTTTT
TRBJ2-7 | NA | TRBD2 | TRBV7-2 | CASSLLAGGGEQYF | TGTGCCAGCAGCTTGCTAGCGGGGGGGGGAGAGCAGTACTTC
TRBJ2-1 | NA | NA | TRBV5-1 | CASSTSYSYNEQFF | TGCGCCAGCAGTACAAGCTACTCCTACAATGAGCAGTTCTTC
TRBJ1-4 | NA | NA | TRBV7-8 | CASSLAGVTNEKLFF | TGTGCCAGCAGCTTAGCTGGAGTCACTAATGAAAAACTGTTTTTT
TRBJ2-1 | NA | TRBD1 | TRBV5-1 | CASSRDRGNEQFF | TGCGCCAGCAGCAGGGACAGGGGAAATGAGCAGTTCTTC
TRBJ1-4 | NA | TRBD1 | TRBV7-9 | CASSLAGTGQNEKLFF | TGTGCCAGCAGCTTAGCAGGGACAGGGCAGAATGAAAAACTGTTTTTT
TRBJ2-5 | NA | NA | TRBV5-1 | CASSFGAGELETQYF | TGCGCCAGCAGCTTTGGGGCAGGGGAATTGGAGACCCAGTACTTC
TRBJ1-4 | NA | NA | TRBV30 | CAWSTSRTSVEKLFF | TGTGCCTGGAGTACCTCGAGGACGTCTGTGGAAAAACTGTTTTTT
TRBJ1-2 | NA | NA | TRBV10-3 | CAISESTPGQPYGYTF | TGTGCCATCAGTGAGTCTACTCCGGGCCAACCCTATGGCTACACCTTC
TRBJ2-5 | once | NA | TRBV5-6 | CASSPPGTGQETQYF | TGTGCCAGCAGCCCCCCCGGTACGGGACAAGAGACCCAGTACTTC
TRBJ1-2 | NA | NA | TRBV28 | CASSLGTITNYGYTF | TGTGCCAGCAGTTTGGGGACTATAACTAACTATGGCTACACCTTC
TRBJ2-2 | NA | TRBD1 | TRBV7-6 | CASSLSRTGPNTGELFF | TGTGCCAGCAGCTTATCTAGGACAGGGCCGAACACCGGGGAGCTGTTTTTT
TRBJ2-2 | NA | NA | TRBV12-3/TRBV12-4 | CASSRTNPGELFF | TGTGCCAGCAGCCGGACGAACCCCGGGGAGCTGTTTTTT
TRBJ2-2 | NA | TRBD1 | TRBV6-5 | CATLTGQGLTGELFF | TGTGCCACCCTGACGGGACAGGGGCTGACCGGGGAGCTGTTTTTT
TRBJ2-1 | NA | NA | TRBV20-1 | CSASYGTSRGNEQFF | TGCAGTGCTAGTTACGGGACCAGTCGGGGTAATGAGCAGTTCTTC
TRBJ1-2 | NA | NA | TRBV28 | CASRTTDGAGGYTF | TGTGCCAGCAGGACGACAGACGGGGCAGGAGGCTACACCTTC
TRBJ2-3 | NA | TRBD2 | TRBV19 | CASSPRLAGLTDTQYF | TGTGCCAGTAGTCCACGACTAGCGGGGCTCACAGATACGCAGTATTTT
TRBJ2-7 | NA | TRBD1 | TRBV18 | CASTRDRSSYEQYF | TGTGCCAGCACCCGGGACAGGAGCTCCTACGAGCAGTACTTC
TRBJ1-1 | NA | NA | TRBV6-5 | CASSYRTGPGTEAFF | TGTGCCAGCAGTTACCGAACAGGCCCAGGCACTGAAGCTTTCTTT
TRBJ2-7 | NA | NA | TRBV5-5 | CASTLEGRLYEQYF | TGTGCCAGCACCCTCGAGGGGCGCCTCTACGAGCAGTACTTC
TRBJ1-5 | NA | NA | TRBV27 | CASSLTSPDQPQHF | TGTGCCAGCAGTCTGACATCTCCAGACCAGCCCCAGCATTTT
TRBJ2-2 | NA | NA | TRBV5-1 | CASSKGTGTGELFF | TGCGCCAGCAGCAAGGGTACGGGCACCGGGGAGCTGTTTTTT
TRBJ2-3 | NA | TRBD2 | TRBV7-9 | CASSQTSGGPTDTQYF | TGTGCCAGCAGCCAGACTAGCGGGGGCCCCACAGATACGCAGTATTTT
TRBJ1-6 | NA | NA | TRBV4-3 | CASSQELGLTNSPLHF | TGCGCCAGCAGCCAAGAGTTGGGACTGACTAATTCACCCCTCCACTTT
TRBJ1-2 | NA | TRBD1 | TRBV7-8 | CASGRWDRGSTNYGYTF | TGTGCCAGCGGGAGGTGGGACAGGGGGAGCACGAACTATGGCTACACCTTC
TRBJ1-2 | NA | NA | TRBV5-6 | CASSSRGPIGYTF | TGTGCCAGCAGCTCCCGCGGACCTATAGGCTACACCTTC
TRBJ2-3 | once | NA | TRBV28 | CASGAAGSTDTQYF | TGTGCCAGCGGCGCGGCGGGGAGCACAGATACGCAGTATTTT
TRBJ2-2 | NA | NA | TRBV5-1 | CASSLDDSSGELFF | TGCGCCAGCAGCTTGGATGACAGCTCCGGGGAGCTGTTTTTT
TRBJ2-7 | NA | TRBD1 | TRBV27 | CASGPDRGVSYEQYF | TGTGCCAGCGGACCTGACAGGGGAGTCTCCTACGAGCAGTACTTC
TRBJ2-3 | NA | NA | TRBV5-5 | CASSLDPGADTQYF | TGTGCCAGCAGCTTGGATCCGGGGGCAGATACGCAGTATTTT
TRBJ2-7 | NA | TRBD1 | TRBV7-2 | CASNRQGFSYEQYF | TGTGCCAGCAACCGACAGGGGTTCTCCTACGAGCAGTACTTC
TRBJ2-1 | NA | TRBD2 | TRBV28 | CASSLRPSGASYNEQFF | TGTGCCAGCAGTTTAAGGCCTAGCGGGGCCTCCTACAATGAGCAGTTCTTC
TRBJ1-2 | NA | TRBD1 | TRBV25-1 | CASSPTGQGGYGYTF | TGTGCCAGCAGTCCAACCGGACAGGGTGGATATGGCTACACCTTC
TRBJ1-3 | NA | TRBD1 | TRBV7-2 | CASSSGTAGNTIYF | TGTGCCAGCAGCTCCGGGACAGCTGGAAACACCATATATTTT
TRBJ1-1 | NA | NA | TRBV6-4 | CASSEKQKQGGYTEAFF | TGTGCCAGCAGTGAAAAACAGAAACAGGGAGGGTACACTGAAGCTTTCTTT
TRBJ2-2 | NA | TRBD2 | TRBV11-2 | CASSLLAGTGELFF | TGTGCCAGCAGCTTATTAGCGGGGACCGGGGAGCTGTTTTTT
TRBJ2-1 | NA | NA | TRBV19 | CASKPQGTYNEQFF | TGTGCCAGTAAGCCGCAGGGGACCTACAATGAGCAGTTCTTC
TRBJ1-1 | once | TRBD1 | TRBV7-3 | CASSPRGLGGEAFF | TGTGCCAGCAGCCCCCGAGGATTAGGGGGCGAAGCTTTCTTT
TRBJ2-5 | once | TRBD1 | TRBV27 | CASRTDRGGGETQYF | TGTGCCAGCAGAACCGACAGGGGCGGTGGGGAGACCCAGTACTTC
TRBJ2-3 | NA | NA | TRBV7-3 | CASSLGGARTDTQYF | TGTGCCAGCAGCTTAGGGGGGGCCCGCACAGATACGCAGTATTTT
TRBJ1-1 | once | NA | TRBV27 | CASSPEPTGIKRPTEAFF | TGTGCCAGCAGTCCCGAACCGACGGGAATAAAGAGGCCGACTGAAGCTTTCTTT
TRBJ2-5 | NA | NA | TRBV1 | CTSSQGPQETQYF | TGCACCAGCAGCCAAGGACCCCAAGAGACCCAGTACTTC
TRBJ2-7 | NA | NA | TRBV18 | CASSPSNGGQSSYEQYF | TGTGCCAGCTCACCTTCGAACGGGGGGCAAAGCTCCTACGAGCAGTACTTC
TRBJ1-1 | NA | NA | TRBV6-6 | CASNTGPLNTEAFF | TGTGCCAGCAATACGGGACCTTTGAACACTGAAGCTTTCTTT